The 4 T cell receptor beta chains listed next were all sequenced from one sample in a study of shared clonotypes between healthy human individuals. The table came from immunoSEQ multiplex PCR; TCRdb's copy has only in-frame clones and leaves some out. The sample lists approximately 400,000 clones, 96% occurring once. What was sequenced was memory CD8+ T cells sorted from blood. Stated subset: CD45RO+ cells pooled with CCR7-negative TemRA cells. Receptor source: a young man in good health.

The rearrangement links TRBV5-1 to TRBJ2-3; 11 nucleotides agree with TRBD2. J gave up 2 bases and V 4 bases, and 6 bases lay outside the gene matches. CDR3 length: 16 amino acids. Germline lookup yields CDR1 SGHRS and CDR2 YFSETQ. The CDR3 DNA reads TGCGCCAGCAGCGCCTCTAGCGGGAGGTTCACAGATACGCAGTATTTT. Translating it yields CASSASSGRFTDTQYF.

The chain joins TRBV5-1 to TRBJ2-7; 10 bases match TRBD2. V lost 0 bases to trimming and J lost 1 base; unmatched junction nucleotides: 7. Germline V gene sequence: CDR1 SGHRS, CDR2 YFSETQ. This CDR3 contains 17 residues. CDR3 DNA sequence: TGCGCCAGCAGCTTGGCCGGGCCACTAGCGGGATCCTACGAGCAGTACTTC. Its translation: CASSLAGPLAGSYEQYF.

This rearrangement joins TRBV5-3 to TRBJ2-4, with a possible D match to TRBD1 (6 bases). TRBV5-3 qualifies as an ORF whose function is uncertain. V was clipped by 1 base and J by 2 bases, with 7 bases between them. This CDR3 spans 14 amino acids. Written as DNA, the CDR3 is TGTGCCAGAAGCTTGTGGGACACCAAAAACATTCAGTACTTC. Its translation is CARSLWDTKNIQYF.

The chain employs TRBV6-5 and TRBJ1-6; D remains ambiguous. V lost 0 bases and J lost 5, with 8 bases in between. CDR1 MNHEY and CDR2 SVGAGI come from the germline V gene. CDR3 size: 15 residues. The CDR3 reads CASSYSTINNSPLHF. The CDR3 nucleotides are TGTGCCAGCAGTTACTCGACCATAAATAATTCACCCCTCCACTTT.